Listed below are T cell receptor beta chains from one sample, sequenced in a study of cytomegalovirus exposure and HLA in healthy donors. Profiling relied on immunoSEQ multiplex PCR, and the TCRdb table lists in-frame clones only, not all of them. The table has approximately 99,000 clones, under 97% seen once. Source material: PBMCs. The receptors were gathered from a woman younger than 35 in good health and CMV-seronegative. Both conserved end residues are trimmed from each CDR3. Part of the rows lack a size; the others show once, few, many or a class for expanded clones.

V	J	size	CDR3
TRBV15	TRBJ1-6	.	ATSRGTGTPGSYNSPLH
TRBV5-1	TRBJ2-3	once	ASSLEAGGITDTQY
TRBV6-4	TRBJ2-6	.	ASTTSGANVLT
TRBV14	TRBJ2-2	.	ASSPRQEAGELF
TRBV5-1	TRBJ2-1	.	ASSLVVSYNEQF
TRBV19	TRBJ1-1	.	ASGDWANTEAF
TRBV4-3	TRBJ2-3	.	ASSQREGTTRH
TRBV15	TRBJ1-5	.	ATSREGSTQPQH
TRBV2	TRBJ2-7	.	ASTGQINEQY
TRBV18	TRBJ2-1	.	ASSPRGSQYNEQF
TRBV2	TRBJ1-5	.	ATSDRGGGQPQH
TRBV6-5	TRBJ1-2	.	ASRDLRADYGYT
TRBV2	TRBJ1-1	.	ASQPQGTEAF
TRBV12-5	TRBJ2-1	once	ASAPPGLAGGNEQF
TRBV18	TRBJ1-5	.	ASSPLPGQGYYQPQH
TRBV7-8	TRBJ2-3	.	ASSFSGARSTDTQY
TRBV14	TRBJ2-2	.	ASSHDYYTGELF
TRBV5-1	TRBJ2-6	.	ASSPDRNSGANVLT
TRBV11-2	TRBJ2-2	.	ASSFPGRGTGELF